This TCR beta chain was recorded in a study of shared clonotypes between healthy human individuals. The V segment lost 3 bases and the J segment 4 bases; nucleotides outside the gene matches: 8. Germline-derived CDR1 and CDR2 are SEHNR and FQNEAQ (reference sequence). CDR3 length equals 16 residues. This clone has just one count. The antigen is not known. Study observations and caveats: Sampling involved blood alone; tissue repertoires likely differ.

Sequenced by immunoSEQ multiplex PCR; TCRdb stores in-frame clones only, minus some. This table holds roughly 720,000 clones, roughly 91% found once. The study drew all its donors from Caucasian adults living in Nashville, Tennessee. Sequencing was performed on memory CD8+ T cells from PBMCs. Subset meaning: CD45RO+ cells pooled with CCR7-negative TemRA cells. The gene calls are TRBV7-9 and TRBJ2-3, with 9 bases fitting TRBD2. This TCR was recovered from a man aged 18 to 30 in good health. Some clones in this sample may be carry-over from other donors' samples. The CDR3 spells CASSFSVAGVPDTQYF. The CDR3 DNA reads TGTGCCAGCAGCTTTAGTGTAGCGGGAGTGCCAGATACGCAGTATTTT.